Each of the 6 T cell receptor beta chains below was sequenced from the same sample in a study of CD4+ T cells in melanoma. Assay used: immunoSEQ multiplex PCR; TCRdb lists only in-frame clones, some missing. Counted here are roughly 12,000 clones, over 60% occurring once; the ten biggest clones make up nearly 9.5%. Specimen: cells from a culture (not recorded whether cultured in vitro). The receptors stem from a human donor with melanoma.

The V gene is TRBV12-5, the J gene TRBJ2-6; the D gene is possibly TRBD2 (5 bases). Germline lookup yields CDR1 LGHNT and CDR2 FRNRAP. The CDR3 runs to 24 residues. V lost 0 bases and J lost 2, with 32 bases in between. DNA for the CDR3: TGTGCTAGTGGTTTGGTACTAGGTTTTGGTCTTGTCTTCCCGGGAAGCCCTGGGGCCAACGTCCTGACTTTC. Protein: CASGLVLGFGLVFPGSPGANVLTF.

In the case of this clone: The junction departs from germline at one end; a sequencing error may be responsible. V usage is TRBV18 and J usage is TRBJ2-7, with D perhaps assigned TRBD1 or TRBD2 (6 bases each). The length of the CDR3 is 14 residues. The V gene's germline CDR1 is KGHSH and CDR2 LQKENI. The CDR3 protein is CASSPQGGTYEQYF. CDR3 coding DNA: TGTGCCAGCTCCCCACAAGGGGGGACCTACGAGCAGTACTTC. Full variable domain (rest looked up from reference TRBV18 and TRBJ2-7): NAGVMQNPRHLVRRRGQEARLRCSPMKGHSHVYWYRQLPEEGLKFMVYLQKENIIDESGMPKERFSAEFPKEGPSILRIQQVVRGDSAAYFCASSPQGGTYEQYFGPGTRLTVT.

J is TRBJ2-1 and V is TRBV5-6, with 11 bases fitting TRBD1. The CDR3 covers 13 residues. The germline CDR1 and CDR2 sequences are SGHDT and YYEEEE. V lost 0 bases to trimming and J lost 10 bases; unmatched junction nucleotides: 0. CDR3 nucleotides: TGTGCCAGCAGCTTGGGGACAGGGGGCGAGCAGTTCTTC. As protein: CASSLGTGGEQFF.

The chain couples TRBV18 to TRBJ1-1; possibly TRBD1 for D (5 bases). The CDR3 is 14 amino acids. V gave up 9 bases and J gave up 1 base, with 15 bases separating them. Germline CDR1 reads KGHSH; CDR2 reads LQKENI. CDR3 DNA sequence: TGTGCCAGTTTAAACGGCAGGGCGAACACTGAAGCTTTCTTT. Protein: CASLNGRANTEAFF.

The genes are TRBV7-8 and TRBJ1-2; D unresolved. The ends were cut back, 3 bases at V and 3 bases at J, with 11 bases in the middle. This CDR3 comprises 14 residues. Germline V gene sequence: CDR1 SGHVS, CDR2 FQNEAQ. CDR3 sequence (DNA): TGTGCCAGCAGCTTGGAAACAGCAGACTATGGCTACACCTTC. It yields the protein CASSLETADYGYTF. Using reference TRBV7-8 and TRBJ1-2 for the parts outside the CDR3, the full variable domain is GAGVSQSPRYKVAKRGQDVALRCDPISGHVSLFWYQQALGQGPEFLTYFQNEAQLDKSGLPSDRFFAERPEGSVSTLKIQRTQQEDSAVYLCASSLETADYGYTFGSGTRLTVV.

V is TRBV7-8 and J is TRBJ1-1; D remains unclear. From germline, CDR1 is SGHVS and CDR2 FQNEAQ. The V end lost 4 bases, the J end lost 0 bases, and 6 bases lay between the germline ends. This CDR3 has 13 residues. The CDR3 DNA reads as TGTGCCAGCAGCTCCACCGTGAACACTGAAGCTTTCTTT. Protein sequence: CASSSTVNTEAFF. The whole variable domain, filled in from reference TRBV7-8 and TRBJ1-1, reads GAGVSQSPRYKVAKRGQDVALRCDPISGHVSLFWYQQALGQGPEFLTYFQNEAQLDKSGLPSDRFFAERPEGSVSTLKIQRTQQEDSAVYLCASSSTVNTEAFFGQGTRLTVV.